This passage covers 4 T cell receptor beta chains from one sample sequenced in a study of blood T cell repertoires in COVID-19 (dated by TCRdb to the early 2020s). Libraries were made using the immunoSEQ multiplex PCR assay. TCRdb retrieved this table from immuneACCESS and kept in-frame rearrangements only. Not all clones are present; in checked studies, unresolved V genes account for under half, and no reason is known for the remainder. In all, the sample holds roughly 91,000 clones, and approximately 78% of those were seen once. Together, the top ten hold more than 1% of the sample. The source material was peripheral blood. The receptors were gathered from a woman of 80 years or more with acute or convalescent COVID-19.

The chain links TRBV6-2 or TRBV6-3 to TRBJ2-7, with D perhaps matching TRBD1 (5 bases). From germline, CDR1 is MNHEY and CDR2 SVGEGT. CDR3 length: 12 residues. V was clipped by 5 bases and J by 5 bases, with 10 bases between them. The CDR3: CASSTQGNEQYF. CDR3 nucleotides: TGTGCCAGCAGTACGCAGGGCAACGAGCAGTACTTC.

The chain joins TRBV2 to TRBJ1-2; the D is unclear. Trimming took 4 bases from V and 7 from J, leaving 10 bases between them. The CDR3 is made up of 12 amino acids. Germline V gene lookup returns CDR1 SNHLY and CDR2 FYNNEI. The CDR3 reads CASSGLQVGYTF. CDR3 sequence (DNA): TGTGCCAGCAGTGGGCTTCAGGTTGGCTACACCTTC.

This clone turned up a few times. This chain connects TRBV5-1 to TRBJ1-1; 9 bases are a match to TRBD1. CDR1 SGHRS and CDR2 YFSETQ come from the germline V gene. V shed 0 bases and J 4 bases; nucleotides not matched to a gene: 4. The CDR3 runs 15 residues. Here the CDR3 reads CASSLAGGQGTEAFF. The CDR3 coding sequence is TGCGCCAGCAGCTTGGCCGGGGGACAGGGCACTGAAGCTTTCTTT.

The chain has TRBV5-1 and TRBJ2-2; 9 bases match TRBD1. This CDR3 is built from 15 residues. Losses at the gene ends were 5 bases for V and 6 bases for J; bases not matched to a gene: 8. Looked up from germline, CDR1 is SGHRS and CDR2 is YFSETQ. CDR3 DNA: TGCGCCAGCAGTTCACCGACAGGGGGGGCCGGGGAGCTGTTTTTT. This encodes CASSSPTGGAGELFF.